The 8 T cell receptor beta chains below all came from one sample that was sequenced in a study of T-cell reconstitution after alpha-beta-depleted transplantation in children (dated by TCRdb to 2015 to 2016). The library relied on PCR. The sequencer was an Illumina HiSeq 2500. To normalize quantification of the TCRbeta repertoire, the TCR libraries were built with molecular barcoding that relied on unique molecular identifiers. The raw public data were reprocessed by TCRdb itself: fastp quality trimming at Q25, MiXCR clonotype calling, in-frame beta chains only. Rows are unified per CDR3 protein, each entry keeping the most common DNA and genes. This sample comprises approximately 340,000 distinct CDR3 sequences, over 9% of them detected only once. 2% to 3% of the sample goes to the ten largest clones. Sequenced material: PBMCs from the stem cell graft donor, taken from the stem cell graft. The receptor set was obtained from a human donor who donated a stem cell graft to a child with acute lymphoblastic leukemia.

This clonotype came up many times. J is TRBJ2-7 and V is TRBV2; D not resolved. This CDR3 region has 12 residues. The V gene's germline CDR1 is SNHLY and CDR2 FYNNEI. V was trimmed by 2 bases and J by 6 bases, leaving 8 bases between them. CDR3 amino acids: CASSELKVEQYF. For the CDR3, the DNA is TGTGCCAGCAGTGAATTAAAGGTCGAGCAGTACTTC.

At least ten counts were recorded for this clonotype. The chain has TRBV29-1 and TRBJ2-2; 7 positions match TRBD2. The CDR3 length is 16 residues. Germline CDR1 SQVTM, CDR2 ANQGSEA. V was clipped by 6 bases and J by 3 bases; unmatched bases: 13. The CDR3 coding sequence is TGCAGCGTGGGATCCCCGTCGGGACTACACACCGGGGAGCTGTTTTTT. It codes for CSVGSPSGLHTGELFF.

The chain combines TRBV4-2 with TRBJ2-7, with 8 bases that match TRBD1. The CDR3 has 14 residues. Trimming at V came to 0 bases and at J to 3 bases, leaving 1 base not matched to a gene. The germline V gene encodes CDR1 LGHNA and CDR2 YNFKEQ. CDR3 bases: TGTGCCAGCAGCCAAGATACAGGGGGCTACGAGCAGTACTTC. Its protein is CASSQDTGGYEQYF.

This clonotype was found many times. The chain uses TRBV7-8 and TRBJ2-2; 8 bases match TRBD1. The germline gives CDR1 SGHVS, CDR2 FQNEAQ. J gave up 3 bases and V 4 bases, and 7 bases lay outside the gene matches. There are 16 residues in the CDR3. The CDR3 sequence: CASSSSGGADTGELFF. CDR3 nucleotide sequence: TGTGCCAGCAGCTCATCAGGGGGCGCTGACACCGGGGAGCTGTTTTTT.

This clonotype was observed a few times. This chain connects TRBV27 to TRBJ2-2; D is undetermined. Germline CDR1 reads MNHEY; CDR2 reads SMNVEV (reference sequence). V lost 4 bases and J 6 bases, leaving 12 bases between the germline ends. The length of the CDR3 is 14 residues. CDR3 residues: CASSWFSYSGELFF. The CDR3 DNA reads as TGTGCCAGCAGTTGGTTCAGCTACTCCGGGGAGCTGTTTTTT.

V gene TRBV7-9 combines with J gene TRBJ2-7; D is tentatively TRBD1 or TRBD2 (5 bases each). Trimming removed 8 bases from V and 2 bases from J, with 10 bases in between. This CDR3 contains 12 residues. The germline CDR1 and CDR2 sequences are SEHNR and FQNEAQ (reference sequence). CDR3 coding DNA: TGTGCCAGCGGGACGGACCCCTACGAGCAGTACTTC. This gives the protein CASGTDPYEQYF.

This chain uses TRBV3-1 with TRBJ2-1; 7 nucleotides align to TRBD2. CDR3 length: 15 residues. V lost 4 bases, J lost 7 bases, and 10 bases stayed unmatched. Germline CDR1 LGHDT, CDR2 YNNKEL (reference sequence). CDR3: CASSLGTNAQNEQFF. As DNA, the CDR3 is TGTGCCAGCAGCCTAGGGACTAACGCCCAAAATGAGCAGTTCTTC.

Many counts were recorded for this clonotype. The chain combines TRBV5-6 with TRBJ1-1, with 11 positions matching TRBD1. The CDR3 is 15 residues long. Trimming removed 4 bases from V and 3 bases from J; junction bases left unmatched: 5. Germline V CDR1 and CDR2: SGHDT, YYEEEE. The DNA for the CDR3 is TGTGCCAGCAGCCCAACGGGACAGGGGGACACTGAAGCTTTCTTT. Protein sequence: CASSPTGQGDTEAFF.